Given below is one TCR beta chain in context. Antigen specificity is unknown. Germline assignment: CDR1 MNHGY and CDR2 SAAAGT. The CDR3 loop spans 16 amino acids. V gave up 0 bases and J gave up 5 bases, with 14 bases separating them. Assay: immunoSEQ multiplex PCR; the TCRdb copy retains only in-frame clones and omits some. This sample has approximately 1,900 clones, with 22% found just once. The entry originates in a study of T cells in localized non-small cell lung cancer. General study points: A denser population of T cells in blood accompanied longer overall survival. Analysis by sequencing included only one tumor region, so heterogeneity remains possible.

The rearrangement joins TRBV6-8 to TRBJ1-3; D perhaps matches TRBD1 (5 bases). The sample in question was lung tumor tissue, obtained before any cancer treatment. The TCR originated in a woman aged 35-75 years with stage I lung adenocarcinoma. The CDR3 DNA sequence: TGTGCCAGCAGTTACTCCGGGACCCTGGGAAGAAACACCATATATTTT. This gives the protein CASSYSGTLGRNTIYF.